A selection of T cell receptor beta chains follows, all from one sample in a study of OX40 agonist ivuxolimab in advanced cancers. The method was immunoSEQ multiplex PCR; TCRdb's version includes in-frame clones alone and lacks a portion of them. This sample has tens of thousands of clones, with approximately 84% found just once. The specimen comprised CD4+ or CD8+ T cells sorted from blood, sampled in a trial of the OX40 agonist ivuxolimab. All receptors derive from an adult with an advanced solid tumor such as melanoma, head and neck, liver or kidney cancer. The CDR3 runs from the conserved cysteine through the conserved F or W. The order of the fields is D gene, J gene, clone size, V gene, CDR3 DNA, CDR3 protein. D genes are given only for firm matches. The size field is filled for only some rows; it gives once, few, many or a size class.

>-|TRBJ2-2|-|TRBV7-2
TGTGCCAGCAGCTGGGACGGAGTCACCGGGGAGCTGTTTTTT
CASSWDGVTGELFF
>-|TRBJ1-1|few|TRBV7-9
TGTGCCAGCCTGCGAAGGGGGGGCCCGGAAGCTTTCTTT
CASLRRGGPEAFF
>-|TRBJ2-5|-|TRBV5-1
TGCGCCAGCAGCCAATATCAAGAGACCCAGTACTTC
CASSQYQETQYF
>-|TRBJ2-2|-|TRBV11-2
TGTGCCAGCAGCTTAGACTACACCGGGGAGCTGTTTTTT
CASSLDYTGELFF
>-|TRBJ2-3|few|TRBV10-1
TGCGCCAGCAGTGAGTCGGGGCTAGCTAAAGATACGCAGTATTTT
CASSESGLAKDTQYF
>-|TRBJ1-1|once|TRBV4-3
TGCGCCAGCAGCCAGTTCACGGGCCCAAGGAGCACTGAAGCTTTCTTT
CASSQFTGPRSTEAFF
>-|TRBJ2-7|-|TRBV7-8
TGTGCCAGCAGCTTGAGACAGGAGTACGAGCAGTACTTC
CASSLRQEYEQYF
>-|TRBJ2-2|-|TRBV9
TGTGCCAGCAGCGCACAGGGAGTGAACACCGGGGAGCTGTTTTTT
CASSAQGVNTGELFF
>TRBD2|TRBJ2-1|-|TRBV5-1
TGCGCCAGCAGCACGGGACTAGCTTACAATGAGCAGTTCTTC
CASSTGLAYNEQFF
>-|TRBJ2-4|-|TRBV6-1
TGTGCCAGCAGCCGGGACCTACTAGCCAAAAACATTCAGTACTTC
CASSRDLLAKNIQYF
>-|TRBJ1-5|few|TRBV2
TGTGCCAGCAGTGAAGTGGCTTCTTATAGCAATCAGCCCCAGCATTTT
CASSEVASYSNQPQHF
>-|TRBJ2-7|-|TRBV7-7
TGTGCCAGCAGTCCGCGGGCAGGGGTATCGGGGGAGCAGTACTTC
CASSPRAGVSGEQYF
>TRBD2|TRBJ2-1|-|TRBV27
TGTGCCAGCCGACTAGCGGGCCGGCACAATGAGCAGTTCTTC
CASRLAGRHNEQFF
>-|TRBJ2-5|-|TRBV6-5
TGTGCCAGCAGATGGGGGACCCAAGAGACCCAGTACTTC
CASRWGTQETQYF
>TRBD2|TRBJ2-3|once|TRBV7-9
TGTGCCAGCAGCTTACCTAGCGGGAGCTTGGTCGATACGCAGTATTTT
CASSLPSGSLVDTQYF
>TRBD2|TRBJ2-3|-|TRBV4-1
TGCGCCAGCAGCCATCCCGGGAGGGGAGGCACAGATACGCAGTATTTT
CASSHPGRGGTDTQYF
>TRBD1|TRBJ1-2|once|TRBV6-5
TGTGCCAGCAGACCAGGGACAGGAGCTTATGGCTACACCTTC
CASRPGTGAYGYTF
>TRBD1|TRBJ1-1|-|TRBV6-6
TGTGCCAGCAGTATTACAGGGGCCCCGAACACTGAAGCTTTCTTT
CASSITGAPNTEAFF
>TRBD2|TRBJ2-3|once|TRBV10-2
TGCGCCAGCAGTTATAGCGGGAGGGATACGGATACGCAGTATTTT
CASSYSGRDTDTQYF
>-|TRBJ2-7|few|TRBV5-4
TGTGCCAGCAGCGTCTCCTACGAGCAGTACTTC
CASSVSYEQYF
>-|TRBJ2-2|once|TRBV6-1
TGTGCCAGCATCGAACTTTTCGCGAACACCGGGGAGCTGTTTTTT
CASIELFANTGELFF
>-|TRBJ2-2|once|TRBV5-5
TGTGCCAGCGGGACTTCGAACACCGGGGAGCTGTTTTTT
CASGTSNTGELFF
>-|TRBJ2-5|once|TRBV12-5
TGTGCTAGTGGTTTGGCCCTGACAGCAGCACAAGAGACCCAGTACTTC
CASGLALTAAQETQYF
>-|TRBJ2-3|few|TRBV5-1
TGCGCCAGCAGCCCCCAGGGCACAGATACGCAGTATTTT
CASSPQGTDTQYF
>-|TRBJ2-2|-|TRBV5-6
TGTGCCAGCAGCCCCGAACCGGGACTTACTAACACCGGGGAGCTGTTTTTT
CASSPEPGLTNTGELFF
>-|TRBJ1-2|-|TRBV4-3
TGCGCCAGCAGCCAAGAGTTTATGGGGGGCGGTAACTATGGCTACACCTTC
CASSQEFMGGGNYGYTF
>-|TRBJ1-3|-|TRBV5-6
TGTGCCAGCAGCTTGGGAGGGGCCTCCTCTGGAAACACCATATATTTT
CASSLGGASSGNTIYF
>-|TRBJ2-6|-|TRBV7-2
TGTGCCAGCAGCCCCCGTGGTGGTTATGGGGCCAACGTCCTGACTTTC
CASSPRGGYGANVLTF
>-|TRBJ1-5|-|TRBV6-5
TGTGCCAGCAGTCTCGGACGTCATAGCAATCAGCCCCAGCATTTT
CASSLGRHSNQPQHF
>TRBD2|TRBJ2-1|few|TRBV12-5
TGTGCTAGTGGTTTGGCCCCTCTAGCGGGAGTTCGCAATGAGCAGTTCTTC
CASGLAPLAGVRNEQFF
>-|TRBJ2-7|once|TRBV10-2
TGCGCCAGCGCTAGACCCAGCGCATTATCCTACGAGCAGTACTTC
CASARPSALSYEQYF
>-|TRBJ1-2|medium-sized|TRBV27
TGTGCCAGCAGTTTATCTTCGGGGGCCCCCTATGGCTACACCTTC
CASSLSSGAPYGYTF
>TRBD1|TRBJ2-7|-|TRBV11-2
TGTGCCAGCAGCCCCTACAGGGGCAATCCCTACGAGCAGTACTTC
CASSPYRGNPYEQYF
>-|TRBJ1-1|-|TRBV19
TGTGCCAGTAGTATTTCTACGGGAGTGAACACTGAAGCTTTCTTT
CASSISTGVNTEAFF
>-|TRBJ1-3|-|TRBV2
TGTGCCAGCAGTGAAAGGGGCTATGCTGGAAACACCATATATTTT
CASSERGYAGNTIYF
>-|TRBJ2-5|-|TRBV4-3
TGCGCCAGCAGCCAAGAACTGAATGTCGAGACCCAGTACTTC
CASSQELNVETQYF
>TRBD1|TRBJ1-1|once|TRBV5-1
TGCGCCAGCAGCTCACAGGGGTCTGTTGAAGCTTTCTTT
CASSSQGSVEAFF
>-|TRBJ1-5|few|TRBV18
TGTGCCAGCTCCCGGACAGAAGATCAGCCCCAGCATTTT
CASSRTEDQPQHF
>TRBD2|TRBJ2-7|few|TRBV14
TGTGCCAGCAGCCAAGAAAGCGGGAGGTATCCCTACGAGCAGTACTTC
CASSQESGRYPYEQYF
>TRBD2|TRBJ2-1|-|TRBV5-1
TGCGCCAGCAGCTTGGCCGGGACAGGGTCGGGACTAGCGGCCCTTAATGAGCAGTTCTTC
CASSLAGTGSGLAALNEQFF
>-|TRBJ2-5|-|TRBV21-1
TGTGCCAGCAGCAAAGGAAAGGAAAAGACCCAGTACTTC
CASSKGKEKTQYF
>TRBD1|TRBJ1-5|-|TRBV5-6
TGTGCCAGCAGCTTCTACAGGGGGCGGGCGGGCAATCAGCCCCAGCATTTT
CASSFYRGRAGNQPQHF
>-|TRBJ2-7|-|TRBV30
TGTGCCTGGAGTAAACAGGTAAACCTATACGAGCAGTACTTC
CAWSKQVNLYEQYF
>TRBD1|TRBJ2-7|-|TRBV5-6
TGTGCCAGCAGCGCCGGGACAGGGGCGGGCGAGCAGTACTTC
CASSAGTGAGEQYF
>-|TRBJ1-1|medium-sized|TRBV4-2
TGTGCCAGCAGCTTAGGCCGGAGGAACACTGAAGCTTTCTTT
CASSLGRRNTEAFF
>-|TRBJ1-2|-|TRBV5-6
TGTGCCAGCAGCTTGGACCCGACAGAAGCTAACTATGGCTACACCTTC
CASSLDPTEANYGYTF
>-|TRBJ2-5|-|TRBV19
TGTGCCAGTAGTATAGGAGGCGGGCAAGAGACCCAGTACTTC
CASSIGGGQETQYF
>TRBD1|TRBJ2-7|-|TRBV5-1
TGCGCCAGCAGCCCCGGGACAGGGGGCGCGGGCGAGCAGTACTTC
CASSPGTGGAGEQYF
>-|TRBJ2-3|-|TRBV5-6
TGTGCCAGCAGCAGCTATAGCACAGATACGCAGTATTTT
CASSSYSTDTQYF
>-|TRBJ2-1|-|TRBV30
TGTGCCTGGAGAAAAGCGGCTCTACTCTACAATGAGCAGTTCTTC
CAWRKAALLYNEQFF
>-|TRBJ1-2|-|TRBV15
TGTGCCACCAGCAGAGATGGGACAAGACCCACCTTC
CATSRDGTRPTF
>-|TRBJ2-2|-|TRBV9
TGTGCCAGCAGCGTAGACCAGGGCGGGAACACCGGGGAGCTGTTTTTT
CASSVDQGGNTGELFF
>-|TRBJ2-3|-|TRBV5-1
TGCGCCAGCAGCCTACTTAGCGGCTCTAGCACAGATACGCAGTATTTT
CASSLLSGSSTDTQYF